This T cell receptor (beta chain) appears in the sequencing data of a study of cytomegalovirus exposure and HLA in healthy donors. Study overall: Samples from HLA-typed donors yielded around 85 million unique TCRs in an early data release. General observations from the study: With further analysis later on, most CMV-associated TCR beta chains appeared HLA-restricted. Further analysis, carried out later, found HLA-associated TCR beta chains more clonally expanded than equally common other chains. Sequences of the TCR beta chain were said to predict the HLA-A and HLA-B alleles of most subjects accurately.

PCR was performed using 60 Vbeta and 13 Jbeta primers. Clones were sequenced by immunoSEQ multiplex PCR, and TCRdb holds only the in-frame ones, with some missing. The sample includes about 160,000 clones, 80% to 90% of them seen just once. To note about this clone: Its specificity is not known.

The V gene's germline CDR1 is SGHRS and CDR2 YFSETQ. This CDR3 contains 18 residues. J was trimmed by 4 bases and V by 3 bases; bases with no gene match: 15. Material for sequencing was PBMCs. This chain connects TRBV5-1 to TRBJ2-5, with 10 bases aligning to TRBD2. This sequence originates from a man between 18 and 29 years old in good health and CMV-seronegative. The CDR3 bases are TGCGCCAGCAGCTCTCAACCTAGCGGGAGTTCAAATGCAGAGACCCAGTACTTC. It translates to CASSSQPSGSSNAETQYF.